Listed below are T cell receptor beta chains from one sample, sequenced in a study of graft-versus-host responses after intestinal transplantation. These receptors have no known antigen. Sequencing used immunoSEQ multiplex PCR; TCRdb keeps in-frame clones, though not all of them. The table includes about 92,000 clones, around nine tenths detected once. Material: unstimulated CD8+ T cells sorted from spleen or lymph node cells, obtained before intestinal transplant. The receptors come from a human donor who received an intestinal transplant. CDR3s include the opening cysteine and the closing phenylalanine or tryptophan.

J gene: TRBJ1-1
V gene: TRBV29-1
CDR3 protein: CSAIPAGSQAFF

J gene: TRBJ1-2
V gene: TRBV19
CDR3 protein: CASRQGYGYTF

J gene: TRBJ2-1
V gene: TRBV4-2
CDR3 protein: CASSQDSGSSYNEQFF

J gene: TRBJ2-7
V gene: TRBV6-5
CDR3 protein: CASNVRAPSSYEQYF

J gene: TRBJ2-1
V gene: TRBV5-1
CDR3 protein: CASSPRTESSYNEQFF

J gene: TRBJ2-1
V gene: TRBV6-6
CDR3 protein: CASSPRTGSSYNEQFF

J gene: TRBJ2-7
V gene: TRBV27
CDR3 protein: CASSLLGQGYEQYF

J gene: TRBJ2-7
V gene: TRBV27
CDR3 protein: CASSGAESREQYF

J gene: TRBJ2-3
V gene: TRBV5-1
CDR3 protein: CASSSGMAGPSTDTQYF

J gene: TRBJ2-2
V gene: TRBV6-6
CDR3 protein: CASGRALNGELFF

J gene: TRBJ2-7
V gene: TRBV7-6
CDR3 protein: CASSTIPGLADEQYF

J gene: TRBJ2-6
V gene: TRBV9
CDR3 protein: CASSVSGANVLTF

J gene: TRBJ1-6
V gene: TRBV10-3
CDR3 protein: CAIGAGGNSPLHF

J gene: TRBJ1-4
V gene: TRBV9
CDR3 protein: CASSVGREDEKLFF

J gene: TRBJ2-1
V gene: TRBV7-3
CDR3 protein: CASSLLADNEQFF

J gene: TRBJ1-1
V gene: TRBV7-2
CDR3 protein: CASSLFPDLNTEAFF

J gene: TRBJ2-5
V gene: TRBV27
CDR3 protein: CASSTEGAQETQYF

J gene: TRBJ1-2
V gene: TRBV29-1
CDR3 protein: CSVGRESNYGYTF

J gene: TRBJ2-5
V gene: TRBV2
CDR3 protein: CARTIGTSGRPSETQYF

J gene: TRBJ2-2
V gene: TRBV29-1
CDR3 protein: CSVPGTSGLNTGELFF

J gene: TRBJ1-5
V gene: TRBV27
CDR3 protein: CASSFGKDQPQHF

J gene: TRBJ2-3
V gene: TRBV5-5
CDR3 protein: CASSWGQTSTDTQYF

J gene: TRBJ2-1
V gene: TRBV10-1
CDR3 protein: CASSDFTGGNEQFF

J gene: TRBJ2-7
V gene: TRBV15
CDR3 protein: CATSETSGIYEQYF

J gene: TRBJ1-2
V gene: TRBV19
CDR3 protein: CASSIVLGGQIPYYGYTF

J gene: TRBJ2-3
V gene: TRBV5-4
CDR3 protein: CASSSDLTDTQYF

J gene: TRBJ1-1
V gene: TRBV5-5
CDR3 protein: CASSLGGWNEAFF

J gene: TRBJ2-3
V gene: TRBV5-4
CDR3 protein: CASSLKVLAGVLTDTQYF

J gene: TRBJ2-2
V gene: TRBV5-4
CDR3 protein: CASNWAGGPIGELFF

J gene: TRBJ1-6
V gene: TRBV15
CDR3 protein: CATSRGRESYNSPLHF

J gene: TRBJ1-2
V gene: TRBV20-1
CDR3 protein: CSAPIYGYTF

J gene: TRBJ2-1
V gene: TRBV7-6
CDR3 protein: CASSSQGPEQFF

J gene: TRBJ2-7
V gene: TRBV6-6
CDR3 protein: CASSYSGGAAEQYF

J gene: TRBJ1-1
V gene: TRBV9
CDR3 protein: CASSAEAVTEAFF

J gene: TRBJ1-1
V gene: TRBV4-2
CDR3 protein: CASTPPQGTVYTEAFF

J gene: TRBJ2-1
V gene: TRBV7-9
CDR3 protein: CASSLDGSSYNEQFF

J gene: TRBJ2-7
V gene: TRBV6-5
CDR3 protein: CASSTSSYEQYF

J gene: TRBJ2-5
V gene: TRBV6-5
CDR3 protein: CASSYSGGETQYF

J gene: TRBJ2-1
V gene: TRBV7-3
CDR3 protein: CASSPDTLVGEQFF

J gene: TRBJ1-1
V gene: TRBV6-5
CDR3 protein: CASSYEGLNTEAFF

J gene: TRBJ2-3
V gene: TRBV13
CDR3 protein: CASSPRGLAGSTDTQYF

J gene: TRBJ2-7
V gene: TRBV11-2
CDR3 protein: CASSLAGESTYEQYF

J gene: TRBJ1-2
V gene: TRBV4-1
CDR3 protein: CASSQDNGWGNYGYTF

J gene: TRBJ2-7
V gene: TRBV2
CDR3 protein: CARGHYYEQYF

J gene: TRBJ2-1
V gene: TRBV7-9
CDR3 protein: CASSPGLGNEQFF

J gene: TRBJ2-7
V gene: TRBV25-1
CDR3 protein: CASSEWSRSYEQYF

J gene: TRBJ2-3
V gene: TRBV9
CDR3 protein: CASSVEEPPDTQYF

J gene: TRBJ2-3
V gene: TRBV6-5
CDR3 protein: CASSYFTVPSTDTQYF

J gene: TRBJ2-2
V gene: TRBV27
CDR3 protein: CASSALAGFGTGELFF

J gene: TRBJ1-2
V gene: TRBV5-6
CDR3 protein: CASSLEGLHGYTF

J gene: TRBJ2-1
V gene: TRBV19
CDR3 protein: CASSIFRVSYNEQFF

J gene: TRBJ2-1
V gene: TRBV9
CDR3 protein: CASSAPQGESYNEQFF

J gene: TRBJ2-3
V gene: TRBV18
CDR3 protein: CASTQREGQPDTDTQYF

J gene: TRBJ1-5
V gene: TRBV4-1
CDR3 protein: CASSQRAGSDQPQHF

J gene: TRBJ1-2
V gene: TRBV18
CDR3 protein: CASSPSARGIWTYGYTF

J gene: TRBJ2-4
V gene: TRBV10-2
CDR3 protein: CASSPIGGLPIAKNIQYF

J gene: TRBJ2-2
V gene: TRBV29-1
CDR3 protein: CSVVSGRTGELFF

J gene: TRBJ2-7
V gene: TRBV7-9
CDR3 protein: CASSQVEDYEQYF

J gene: TRBJ2-2
V gene: TRBV6-1
CDR3 protein: CASSPWDQNTGELFF